This T cell receptor (beta chain) was recorded in a study of T-cell memory formation after mild COVID-19. Across the study: Largely donor-specific TCR clusters were found. Study results and caveats: Shrinking CD4+ clones were chiefly CM and EM; CD8+ ones were chiefly EMRA.

This clonotype has just a few counts. Its antigen is not identified. TCR alpha and TCR beta cDNA libraries carrying sample barcodes and UMIs were produced by 5'RACE using constant-segment primers. One entry per CDR3 protein, called by TCRdb with MiXCR from the 5' RACE reads. The table shows about 610,000 distinct CDR3 sequences, with 15% to 20% occurring only once. V was cut by 4 bases and J by 7 bases, with 8 bases left in between. This CDR3 contains 13 residues. Germline loops: CDR1 SGHDN, CDR2 FVKESK. This rearrangement joins TRBV14 to TRBJ1-6; D call uncertain. Sequencing was done on a sample of PBMCs or a T cell subset sorted from them (not recorded which). This sequence was found in an adult woman who had mild COVID-19 (a few samples of this study predate the infection). Cell type and time point are not known. The CDR3 loop reads CASSRPGNSPLHF. In DNA, the CDR3 is TGTGCCAGCAGCCGTCCGGGGAATTCACCCCTCCACTTT.